The 23 T cell receptor beta chains given below trace back to one sample, sequenced in a study of CD8 T cells in Susac syndrome. RNA totalling about 0.45 to 1 ug underwent reverse transcription with random hexamers. Via MiXCR, TCRdb re-called the immunoSEQ multiplex PCR reads, giving one row per CDR3 protein. Among about 85,000 distinct CDR3 sequences listed, roughly 94% were seen once. The source material was CD8+ T cells from PBMCs. Receptors were obtained from a human donor with Susac syndrome.

J is TRBJ2-7 and V is TRBV11-2; TRBD2 agrees at 8 bases. Per germline, CDR1 SGHAT and CDR2 FQNNGV. V dropped 4 bases and J dropped 7; count of bases not matched to a gene: 12. The CDR3 totals 15 residues. CDR3 coding DNA: TGTGCCAGCAGCTCGTGGACTAGCCCGAGCGAGGAGCAGTACTTC. This sequence encodes CASSSWTSPSEEQYF.

The chain uses TRBV4-3 and TRBJ1-2; possibly TRBD1 for D (6 bases). V was clipped by 1 base and J by 6 bases, with 15 bases between them. Germline lookup yields CDR1 LGHNA and CDR2 YSLEER. The CDR3 totals 15 residues. CDR3 sequence reads: CASSQGWGALDGYTF. CDR3 in DNA: TGCGCCAGCAGCCAAGGGTGGGGGGCATTGGATGGCTACACCTTC.

V and J are TRBV4-3 and TRBJ2-7; 7 bases match TRBD1. Trimming removed 4 bases from V and 3 bases from J; junction bases left unmatched: 6. The germline V gene encodes CDR1 LGHNA and CDR2 YSLEER. This CDR3 contains 14 residues. CDR3 DNA sequence: TGCGCCAGCAGCCCCGGGACAGTAGGCTACGAGCAGTACTTC. Protein: CASSPGTVGYEQYF.

J is TRBJ2-1 and V is TRBV29-1; D possibly corresponds to TRBD1 (5 bases). The germline gives CDR1 SQVTM, CDR2 ANQGSEA. The CDR3 is 11 amino acids. The CDR3 loop reads CTFEWGHEQFF. CDR3 nucleotides: TGCACCTTCGAGTGGGGCCACGAGCAGTTCTTC.

The chain combines TRBV6-5 with TRBJ2-1; the match to TRBD2 covers 8 bases. CDR1 is MNHEY, CDR2 SVGAGI, per germline. Losses at the gene ends were 4 bases for V and 1 base for J; bases not matched to a gene: 3. CDR3 length: 15 amino acids. CDR3 bases: TGTGCCAGCAGTTTACTAGCGGCTTCCTACAATGAGCAGTTCTTC. Encoded protein: CASSLLAASYNEQFF.

The chain has TRBV29-1 and TRBJ2-1, with TRBD2 matching 10 bases. Germline assignment: CDR1 SQVTM and CDR2 ANQGSEA. With 6 bases clipped from V and 7 bases from J, the junction kept 6 bases outside the gene matches. The CDR3 is 13 amino acids. CDR3 in DNA: TGCAGCGTCATAGGACTAGCGGAAAATGAGCAGTTCTTC. Its translation: CSVIGLAENEQFF.

The chain carries TRBV30 and TRBJ2-1; TRBD2 agrees at 12 bases. CDR3 size: 13 residues. V shed 5 bases and J 8 bases; nucleotides not matched to a gene: 4. Germline V CDR1 and CDR2: GTSNPN, SVGIG (reference sequence). The chain's CDR3 is CAWGLAGPDEQFF. CDR3 bases: TGTGCCTGGGGACTAGCGGGACCCGATGAGCAGTTCTTC.

This clonotype was found once. An end of the junction differs from the germline gene, which may be a read error. The chain combines TRBV27 with TRBJ1-2; D is possibly TRBD1 (6 bases). CDR1 and CDR2 from the germline V gene are MNHEY and SMNVEV (reference sequence). The CDR3 loop spans 14 amino acids. The DNA of the CDR3 is TGTGCCAGCAGTGTATCGGACAGAAACTATGGCTACACCTTC. Translation: CASSVSDRNYGYTF.

This rearrangement joins TRBV20-1 to TRBJ2-1, with D possibly matching TRBD2 (6 bases). Trimming pared 6 bases from V and 8 bases from J, leaving 17 bases between. Per the germline V gene, CDR1 is DFQATT and CDR2 is SNEGSKA (reference sequence). The CDR3 extends over 13 amino acids. Written as DNA, the CDR3 is TGCAGTGCCTTAGAAAAATGGGAGGATGAGCAGTTCTTC. This codes for CSALEKWEDEQFF.

The rearrangement joins TRBV28 to TRBJ2-7; D unclear. V was trimmed by 5 bases and J by 3 bases, leaving 14 bases between them. Germline loops: CDR1 MDHEN, CDR2 SYDVKM. The CDR3 totals 14 residues. CDR3 residues: CASSPRTNLYEQYF. CDR3 coding DNA: TGTGCCAGCAGTCCTCGGACCAACCTCTACGAGCAGTACTTC.

The CDR3 DNA reads as TGTGCCAGCAGTTCTCCGACTAGCAGAGAAGAGACCCAGTACTTC. Its translation: CASSSPTSREETQYF. The V gene is TRBV27, the J gene TRBJ2-5; 7 bases line up with TRBD2. From germline, CDR1 is MNHEY and CDR2 SMNVEV (reference sequence). The CDR3 extends over 15 amino acids. With 4 bases clipped from V and 3 bases from J, the junction kept 8 bases outside the gene matches.

The J gene is TRBJ2-2, the V gene TRBV20-1; D remains unclear. V lost 0 bases to trimming and J lost 4 bases, with 12 bases between them. The CDR3 consists of 15 residues. Germline assignment: CDR1 DFQATT and CDR2 SNEGSKA (reference sequence). CDR3 nucleotide sequence: TGCAGTGCTAGAGATCAAGGAGCCCTCACCGGGGAGCTGTTTTTT. Its translation: CSARDQGALTGELFF.

The CDR3 nucleotides are TGTGCCACCGGGACGGCTTTGAACACTGAAGCTTTCTTT. This encodes CATGTALNTEAFF. This chain uses TRBV19 with TRBJ1-1; D may be TRBD1 (5 bases). This CDR3 has 13 residues. V was shortened by 10 bases and J by 0 bases, with 12 bases between the two germline ends. Germline CDR1 is LNHDA and CDR2 is SQIVND (reference sequence).

V usage is TRBV12-5 and J usage is TRBJ1-5; possible D gene TRBD1, 6 bases. V was shortened by 7 bases and J by 4 bases, with 8 bases between the two germline ends. CDR3 length equals 12 residues. Germline CDR1 reads LGHNT; CDR2 reads FRNRAP. The CDR3 is CASAGENQPQHF. CDR3 bases: TGTGCTAGTGCAGGGGAAAATCAGCCCCAGCATTTT.

This clonotype was observed once. V is TRBV30 and J is TRBJ2-3, with 13 bases aligning to TRBD2. Trimming cost V 5 bases and J 7 bases; bases outside gene matches: 6. This CDR3 region has 14 residues. The germline CDR1 and CDR2 sequences are GTSNPN and SVGIG (reference sequence). The CDR3 loop is CAWDDGTSGNTQYF. CDR3 in DNA: TGTGCCTGGGACGACGGGACTAGCGGGAATACGCAGTATTTT.

This clonotype occurred once. This chain links TRBV9 with TRBJ1-1; TRBD1 agrees at 7 bases. V trimming: 1 base; J trimming: 2 bases; junction bases outside the gene matches: 2. Germline V gene sequence: CDR1 SGDLS, CDR2 YYNGEE. The CDR3 is made up of 14 amino acids. The CDR3 protein is CASSVTGANTEAFF. The CDR3 DNA reads as TGTGCCAGCAGCGTAACAGGGGCTAACACTGAAGCTTTCTTT. The complete variable domain, with remaining parts taken from reference TRBV9 and TRBJ1-1, reads DSGVTQTPKHLITATGQRVTLRCSPRSGDLSVYWYQQSLDQGLQFLIQYYNGEERAKGNILERFSAQQFPDLHSELNLSSLELGDSALYFCASSVTGANTEAFFGQGTRLTVV.

V gene TRBV4-2 combines with J gene TRBJ2-5; 7 bases agree with TRBD2. The CDR3 covers 15 residues. J lost 0 bases, V lost 3 bases, and 4 bases had no gene match. Germline V gives CDR1 LGHNA, CDR2 YNFKEQ. The chain's CDR3 is CASSQPGTNQETQYF. The CDR3 coding sequence is TGTGCCAGCAGCCAGCCCGGGACTAACCAAGAGACCCAGTACTTC.

This clonotype showed up just a few times. The V call is TRBV5-6, the J call TRBJ1-5; no clear D. The CDR3 sequence is 13 residues long. Germline V gene lookup returns CDR1 SGHDT and CDR2 YYEEEE. V dropped 3 bases and J dropped 3 bases, with 7 bases sitting between them. CDR3 sequence reads: CASSSGSNQPQHF. In nucleotides, the CDR3 is TGTGCCAGCAGCTCCGGTTCCAATCAGCCCCAGCATTTT.

This chain uses TRBV12-3 or TRBV12-4 with TRBJ2-1; 12 bases are a match to TRBD2. This CDR3 contains 16 residues. The J segment lost 0 bases and the V segment lost 7 bases, leaving 4 bases of the junction unmatched. CDR3 amino acids: CASTPTSGSSYNEQFF. The CDR3 DNA sequence: TGTGCCAGCACCCCGACTAGCGGGAGCTCCTACAATGAGCAGTTCTTC.

The chain employs TRBV28 and TRBJ2-1, with D perhaps being TRBD1 or TRBD2 (6 bases each). Trimming removed 5 bases at V and 12 bases at J, with 26 bases between. The germline V gene encodes CDR1 MDHEN and CDR2 SYDVKM. This CDR3 region has 16 residues. The CDR3: CASSPTTIGGNIRQFF. Written as DNA, the CDR3 is TGTGCCAGCAGTCCTACCACTATCGGGGGCAACATCCGGCAGTTCTTC.

CDR3 region: CASSPGTGDGNQPQHF. In DNA, the CDR3 is TGTGCCAGCAGCCCGGGGACAGGTGATGGCAATCAGCCCCAGCATTTT. The chain has TRBV7-9 and TRBJ1-5, with 8 positions matching TRBD1. This CDR3 is 16 amino acids long. Germline V lookup: CDR1 SEHNR, CDR2 FQNEAQ (reference sequence). V shed 5 bases and J 2 bases; nucleotides not matched to a gene: 8.

The chain recombines TRBV4-1 with TRBJ2-1, with 11 bases lining up with TRBD2. This CDR3 contains 16 residues. Losses at the gene ends were 3 bases for V and 9 bases for J; bases not matched to a gene: 10. Germline V lookup: CDR1 MGHRA, CDR2 YSYEKL. The CDR3 nucleotides read TGCGCCAGCAGCCACCACACTAGCGGGAGTAAGGCTGAGCAGTTCTTC. Protein sequence: CASSHHTSGSKAEQFF.

V usage is TRBV12-3 or TRBV12-4 and J usage is TRBJ1-5, with D possibly matching TRBD1 (6 bases). Trimming stripped 5 bases from V and 0 bases from J, with 11 bases between. The CDR3 has 15 amino acids. The CDR3 DNA follows: TGTGCCAGCAGTGTAGACAGGAATAGCAATCAGCCCCAGCATTTT. It specifies CASSVDRNSNQPQHF.